This TCR beta chain appears in the sequencing data of a study of cytomegalovirus exposure and HLA in healthy donors. Study information: Falling in the Caucasian-associated ancestry cluster were 80% to 85% of approximately 410 genotyped donors.

Trimming removed 6 bases from V and 0 bases from J, with 15 bases in between. CDR1 SQVTM and CDR2 ANQGSEA come from the germline V gene. The CDR3 totals 15 residues. With 60 Vbeta and 13 Jbeta primers, the PCR was carried out. TCRdb's table, derived via immunoSEQ multiplex PCR, lists solely in-frame clones and lacks some. The sample yields around 140,000 clones, about 80% seen once. Sequenced: PBMCs. This sequence was found in a man aged 40-50 years in good health and CMV-seropositive. This chain uses TRBV29-1 with TRBJ2-1; possibly TRBD2 for D (6 bases). The CDR3 nucleotides are TGCAGCGTCCTGGCTAGCGCAACCTCCTACAATGAGCAGTTCTTC. Its translation: CSVLASATSYNEQFF.